This TCR beta chain stems from a study of cytomegalovirus exposure and HLA in healthy donors. These donors, healthy bone marrow donors, were studied. A multiplex PCR was run with 60 Vbeta primers and 13 Jbeta primers. TCRdb keeps only in-frame clones here, not all; method: immunoSEQ multiplex PCR. Of 180,000 or so clones listed, 86% are singletons. Study conclusions and caveats: An analysis that came later showed most CMV-associated TCR beta chains appearing HLA-restricted.

About this clone itself: As yet, its antigen is unknown.

Germline V gene data show CDR1 as SEHNR and CDR2 as FQNEAQ (reference sequence). The CDR3 consists of 15 residues. V dropped 3 bases and J dropped 1; count of bases not matched to a gene: 2. This chain joins TRBV7-9 and TRBJ2-2, with 7 bases matching TRBD1. Material: PBMCs. The sequence derives from a young woman in good health and CMV-seronegative. The CDR3 DNA sequence: TGTGCCAGCAGCTTCTGGACAGGGAACACCGGGGAGCTGTTTTTT. Amino acids: CASSFWTGNTGELFF.